Presented here are 16 T cell receptor beta chains from one specimen sequenced in a study of T-cell reconstitution after alpha-beta-depleted transplantation in children. Library preparation (for TCRbeta) was performed with unique molecular identifiers. TCRdb re-derived calls from the PCR reads in MiXCR, one entry per CDR3 protein. The repertoire holds some 500,000 distinct CDR3 sequences, with around a third as singletons. The specimen comprised PBMCs from the stem cell graft donor, sampled from the stem cell graft. These receptors were obtained from a human donor who donated a stem cell graft to a child with aplastic anemia.

The chain uses TRBV11-2 and TRBJ1-3, with 10 positions matching TRBD1. There are 20 residues in the CDR3. The junction had 16 bases not matched to a gene; V was cut back by 5 bases and J by 0 bases. Germline CDR1 SGHAT, CDR2 FQNNGV. CDR3 DNA sequence: TGTGCCAGCAGCCCCCAAGATCTCCGGGACAGGGGCGACTCTGGAAACACCATATATTTT. Its protein product is CASSPQDLRDRGDSGNTIYF. Full variable domain (remainder filled in from reference TRBV11-2 and TRBJ1-3): EAGVAQSPRYKIIEKRQSVAFWCNPISGHATLYWYQQILGQGPKLLIQFQNNGVVDDSQLPKDRFSAERLKGVDSTLKIQPAKLEDSAVYLCASSPQDLRDRGDSGNTIYFGEGSWLTVV.

This clonotype appeared a few times. J is TRBJ2-2 and V is TRBV12-3 or TRBV12-4; tentatively, D is TRBD1 (6 bases). The CDR3 contains 15 residues. Trimming removed 5 bases from V and 2 bases from J, with 12 bases in between. Here the CDR3 DNA reads TGTGCCAGCAGTCTCCGGGACACAAACACCGGGGAGCTGTTTTTT. Translation gives CASSLRDTNTGELFF.

V is TRBV5-1 and J is TRBJ1-2, with TRBD1 matching over 9 bases. The germline V gene encodes CDR1 SGHRS and CDR2 YFSETQ. Trimming cost V 3 bases and J 8 bases; bases outside gene matches: 8. The CDR3 is 14 amino acids. CDR3 in amino acids: CASSSAGTGNGYTF. The CDR3 nucleotides read TGCGCCAGCAGCTCTGCCGGGACAGGGAACGGCTACACCTTC.

This clonotype came up a few times. J is TRBJ2-7 and V is TRBV6-5; 8 bases are shared with TRBD1. From germline, CDR1 is MNHEY and CDR2 SVGAGI. The CDR3 covers 17 residues. Trimming removed 2 bases from V and 6 bases from J; junction bases left unmatched: 15. CDR3 protein: CASSYHYRQGSPGEQYF. The CDR3 DNA reads TGTGCCAGCAGTTACCACTATCGACAGGGGAGTCCTGGCGAGCAGTACTTC.

The chain uses TRBV5-1 and TRBJ2-1; 14 nucleotides match TRBD2. Per germline, CDR1 SGHRS and CDR2 YFSETQ. The CDR3 sequence is 16 residues long. Germline trimming cut 0 bases from V and 9 bases from J; bases unmatched to any gene: 5. The CDR3 nucleotides are TGCGCCAGCAGCTTGGAGGGACTAGCGGGAGTAAGTGAGCAGTTCTTC. As protein: CASSLEGLAGVSEQFF.

This chain connects TRBV7-9 to TRBJ1-1; 7 bases line up with TRBD1. V shed 3 bases, J shed 2 bases, and the junction held 6 bases outside the gene matches. Germline V gene data show CDR1 as SEHNR and CDR2 as FQNEAQ (reference sequence). The CDR3 totals 15 residues. Written as DNA, the CDR3 is TGTGCCAGCAGCTTTCAGGGGACAGATAACACTGAAGCTTTCTTT. Protein: CASSFQGTDNTEAFF.

The rearrangement links TRBV9 to TRBJ2-3; 7 bases line up with TRBD2. Germline values: CDR1 SGDLS, CDR2 YYNGEE. The CDR3 runs to 15 residues. Trimming removed 4 bases from V and 2 bases from J; junction bases left unmatched: 7. The CDR3: CASSKSSGITDTQYF. CDR3 coding DNA: TGTGCCAGCAGCAAGTCTAGCGGAATCACAGATACGCAGTATTTT.

This clonotype was detected only a few times. The V call is TRBV7-9, the J call TRBJ1-1; 8 nucleotides line up with TRBD1. The CDR3 has 17 amino acids. The ends lost 0 bases at V and 4 bases at J; junction bases unmatched: 10. CDR1 is SEHNR and CDR2 is FQNEAQ in the germline V gene (reference sequence). This CDR3 reads CASSLAVRQGAGTEAFF. The CDR3 nucleotides read TGTGCCAGCAGCTTAGCGGTTAGGCAGGGGGCTGGCACTGAAGCTTTCTTT. Combining the CDR3 with reference TRBV7-9 and TRBJ1-1 gives the whole variable domain DTGVSQNPRHKITKRGQNVTFRCDPISEHNRLYWYRQTLGQGPEFLTYFQNEAQLEKSRLLSDRFSAERPKGSFSTLEIQRTEQGDSAMYLCASSLAVRQGAGTEAFFGQGTRLTVV.

V gene TRBV18 combines with J gene TRBJ2-3; D possibly corresponds to TRBD1 (6 bases). The V end was cut by 0 bases, the J end by 5 bases, with 18 bases between. Germline V gene data show CDR1 as KGHSH and CDR2 as LQKENI. This CDR3 spans 17 amino acids. CDR3 DNA: TGTGCCAGCTCACCACCGGTATCAGGGGCAGGAATAGATACGCAGTATTTT. Translation: CASSPPVSGAGIDTQYF.

The chain joins TRBV20-1 to TRBJ2-7, with 10 positions matching TRBD2. CDR3 length equals 14 residues. V was pared by 3 bases and J by 3 bases, with 5 bases of the junction left unmatched. Germline V gene data show CDR1 as DFQATT and CDR2 as SNEGSKA (reference sequence). The CDR3 spells CSASPSGSLYEQYF. The DNA of the CDR3 is TGCAGTGCTAGCCCTAGCGGGAGCCTCTACGAGCAGTACTTC.

This clonotype was seen only a few times. The chain recombines TRBV9 with TRBJ2-7; D gene uncertain. Trimming left V 0 bases short and J 6 bases short, with 7 bases between. This CDR3 spans 12 amino acids. Germline V CDR1 and CDR2: SGDLS, YYNGEE. The CDR3 bases are TGTGCCAGCAGCGTAGGAGACGGCGAGCAGTACTTC. It specifies CASSVGDGEQYF.

The V gene is TRBV5-5, the J gene TRBJ2-2; D possibly uses TRBD1 or TRBD2 (6 bases each). This CDR3 region has 15 residues. Trimming left V 0 bases short and J 6 bases short, with 12 bases between. CDR1 is SGHKS and CDR2 is YYEKEE in the germline V gene (reference sequence). The CDR3 region is CASSLGFGGPGELFF. DNA of the CDR3: TGTGCCAGCAGCTTGGGCTTTGGGGGGCCCGGGGAGCTGTTTTTT.

The chain couples TRBV29-1 to TRBJ2-7; 7 bases are a match to TRBD2. The junction had 10 bases not matched to a gene; V was cut back by 5 bases and J by 0 bases. The germline CDR1 and CDR2 sequences are SQVTM and ANQGSEA. There are 15 residues in the CDR3. CDR3 amino acids: CSVSLSGWSSYEQYF. Written as DNA, the CDR3 is TGCAGCGTTTCCCTTAGCGGGTGGAGCTCCTACGAGCAGTACTTC.

V and J are TRBV15 and TRBJ2-5; D remains unclear. This CDR3 comprises 15 residues. Between the trimmed V and J ends, which lost 0 bases and 5 bases, there was a span of 13 bases. Germline assignment: CDR1 LNHNV and CDR2 YYDKDF (reference sequence). Here the CDR3 DNA reads TGTGCCACCAGCAGAGATCTCGGCGGATGGGAGACCCAGTACTTC. Translated: CATSRDLGGWETQYF.

The J gene is TRBJ1-1, the V gene TRBV10-3; D possibly corresponds to TRBD1 (6 bases). The CDR3 consists of 14 residues. From germline, CDR1 is ENHRY and CDR2 SYGVKD. With 2 bases removed from V and 3 bases from J, the gap between germline ends came to 10 bases. CDR3 bases: TGTGCCATCAGTGAGGGGGGGCTGGACACTGAAGCTTTCTTT. Its protein is CAISEGGLDTEAFF.

V and J are TRBV28 and TRBJ1-4; perhaps TRBD1 as D (6 bases). The CDR3 has 15 residues. With 2 bases removed from V and 5 bases from J, the gap between germline ends came to 12 bases. Germline CDR1 is MDHEN and CDR2 is SYDVKM. CDR3: CASSLEQGRNEKLFF. DNA of the CDR3: TGTGCCAGCAGTTTAGAGCAGGGGCGAAATGAAAAACTGTTTTTT. The complete variable domain, with remaining parts taken from reference TRBV28 and TRBJ1-4, reads DVKVTQSSRYLVKRTGEKVFLECVQDMDHENMFWYRQDPGLGLRLIYFSYDVKMKEKGDIPEGYSVSREKKERFSLILESASTNQTSMYLCASSLEQGRNEKLFFGSGTQLSVL.